The sequence of this T cell receptor (beta chain) was determined in a study of T cell responses to AZD1222 COVID-19 vaccine. Study-wide findings and caveats: Distributed over spike, vaccine-associated CD4 TCRs predominated at 160-218 and 743-854. Only a handful of AZD1222 recipients, more than five in all, had baseline seropositivity.

Concerning this clone itself: No antigen is known for it.

The CDR3 has 18 residues. The ends were cut back, 4 bases at V and 0 bases at J, with 20 bases in the middle. CDR1 and CDR2 from the germline V gene are MDHEN and SYDVKM. Sequencing was performed with immunoSEQ multiplex PCR; in TCRdb, only in-frame clones are kept and a portion is missing. The data hold approximately 97,000 clones, with around 87% observed a single time. The TCR originated in an adult in good health. The starting material was peripheral blood, obtained on day 0 of AZD1222 vaccination. V usage is TRBV28 and J usage is TRBJ2-3; D call uncertain. The CDR3 spells CASSSPNSPGSSTDTQYF. The DNA of the CDR3 is TGTGCCAGCAGTTCCCCCAACTCCCCTGGATCTAGCACAGATACGCAGTATTTT.